Sequencing of this T cell receptor (beta chain) was carried out in a study of blood T cell repertoires in COVID-19. Study summary: Some COVID-19 samples were acute and others convalescent; all came from the United States, Italy and Spain.

This table comes from immunoSEQ multiplex PCR, and its TCRdb copy is limited to in-frame clones, with some not included. Of 490,000 or so clones in the sample, approximately 88% were seen once. The CDR3 is 14 residues long. CDR1 and CDR2 from the germline V gene are SGDLS and YYNGEE. V was clipped by 4 bases and J by 6 bases, with 15 bases between them. Sample: PBMCs or T cells enriched from blood (not recorded which). This chain connects TRBV9 to TRBJ2-3; D possibly corresponds to TRBD2 (6 bases). This clonotype was obtained from a woman aged 40 to 50 who had recovered from COVID-19. The CDR3 sequence: CASSPGGDSDTQYF. DNA for the CDR3: TGTGCCAGCAGCCCCGGGGGAGACTCTGATACGCAGTATTTT.